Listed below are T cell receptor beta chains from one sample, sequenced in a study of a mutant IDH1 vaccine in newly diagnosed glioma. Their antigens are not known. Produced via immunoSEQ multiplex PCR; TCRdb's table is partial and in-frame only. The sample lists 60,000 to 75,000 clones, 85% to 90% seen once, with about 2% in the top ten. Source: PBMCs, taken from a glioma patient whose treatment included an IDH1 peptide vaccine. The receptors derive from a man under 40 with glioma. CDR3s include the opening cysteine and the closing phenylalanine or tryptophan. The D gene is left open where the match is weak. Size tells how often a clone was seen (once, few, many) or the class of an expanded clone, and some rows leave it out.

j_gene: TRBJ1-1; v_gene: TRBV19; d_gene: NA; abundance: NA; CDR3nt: TGTGCCAGTAGTGCCTGGGAGGGGAAGACTGAAGCTTTCTTT; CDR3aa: CASSAWEGKTEAFF
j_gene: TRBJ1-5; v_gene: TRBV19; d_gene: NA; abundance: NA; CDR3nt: TGTGCCAGTAGCCACAGGGAGAGGGGGCAGCCCCAGCATTTT; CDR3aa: CASSHRERGQPQHF
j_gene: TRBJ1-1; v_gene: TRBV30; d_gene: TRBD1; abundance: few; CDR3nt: TGTGCCTGGAGTGCCGGACAGGGGATGAACACTGAAGCTTTCTTT; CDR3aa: CAWSAGQGMNTEAFF
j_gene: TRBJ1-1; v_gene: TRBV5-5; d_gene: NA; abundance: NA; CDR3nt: TGTGCCAGCAGCTTCGTTTTTTTGAACACTGAAGCTTTCTTT; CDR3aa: CASSFVFLNTEAFF
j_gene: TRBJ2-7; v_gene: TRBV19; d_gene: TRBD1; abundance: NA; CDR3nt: TGTGCCAGTAGTTCCCAGGGGGCGGGAGAGCAGTACTTC; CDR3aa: CASSSQGAGEQYF
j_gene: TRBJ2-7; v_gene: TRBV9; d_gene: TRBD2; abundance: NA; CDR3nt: TGTGCCAGCAGCCCAGGGGGTAGCGGGAGAGACGAGCAGTACTTC; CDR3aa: CASSPGGSGRDEQYF
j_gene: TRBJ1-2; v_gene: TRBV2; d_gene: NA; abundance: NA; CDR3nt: TGTGCCAGCAGTGAGCAGGATATAGTTAGTGGCTACACCTTC; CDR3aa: CASSEQDIVSGYTF
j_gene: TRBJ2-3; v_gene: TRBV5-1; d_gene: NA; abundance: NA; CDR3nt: TGCGCCAGCAGCTTGATCGTTAGGTACACAGATACGCAGTATTTT; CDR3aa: CASSLIVRYTDTQYF
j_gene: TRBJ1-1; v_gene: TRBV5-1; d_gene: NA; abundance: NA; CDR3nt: TGCGCCAGTCTACCTGAGGGGACGGTGAACACTGAAGCTTTCTTT; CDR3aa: CASLPEGTVNTEAFF
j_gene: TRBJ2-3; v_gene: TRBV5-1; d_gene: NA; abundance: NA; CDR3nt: TGCGCCAGCAGCTTGGACGAGCCCTCCACAGATACGCAGTATTTT; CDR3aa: CASSLDEPSTDTQYF
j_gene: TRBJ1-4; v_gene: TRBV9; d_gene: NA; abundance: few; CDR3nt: TGTGCCAGCGGGGTCGGAGATGAAAAACTGTTTTTT; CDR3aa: CASGVGDEKLFF